This TCR beta chain appears in the sequencing data of a study of T cell responses to AZD1222 COVID-19 vaccine. Using immunoSEQ multiplex PCR, the repertoire was profiled, and TCRdb retains in-frame clones only, with some absent. The sample lists 80,000 or so clones, roughly four fifths occurring once. The CDR3 contains 15 residues. Per germline, CDR1 SNHLY and CDR2 FYNNEI. V dropped 4 bases and J dropped 0 bases, with 10 bases sitting between them. The sequencing used peripheral blood, collected on day 0 of AZD1222 vaccination. This clonotype was sampled from an adult in good health. V gene TRBV2 combines with J gene TRBJ1-5, with a weak D call TRBD1 (6 bases). The CDR3 DNA reads as TGTGCCAGCAGTGGGGGGCGGACTAGCAATCAGCCCCAGCATTTT. Translation: CASSGGRTSNQPQHF.